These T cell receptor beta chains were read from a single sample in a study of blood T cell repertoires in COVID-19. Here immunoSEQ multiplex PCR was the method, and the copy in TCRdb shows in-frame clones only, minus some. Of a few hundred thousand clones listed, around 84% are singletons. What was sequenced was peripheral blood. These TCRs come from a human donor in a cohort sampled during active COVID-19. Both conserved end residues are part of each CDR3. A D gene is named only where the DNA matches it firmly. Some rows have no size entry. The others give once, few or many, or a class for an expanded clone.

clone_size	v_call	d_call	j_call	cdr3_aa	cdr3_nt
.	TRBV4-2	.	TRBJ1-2	CASSHSGGANYGYTF	TGTGCCAGCAGCCATTCCGGGGGAGCTAACTATGGCTACACCTTC
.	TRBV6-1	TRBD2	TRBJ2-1	CASSEEIAGEAYNEQFF	TGTGCCAGCAGTGAAGAGATAGCGGGAGAGGCGTACAATGAGCAGTTCTTC
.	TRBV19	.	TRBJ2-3	CASSMSVGGFTDTQYF	TGTGCCAGTAGTATGAGCGTAGGGGGATTCACAGATACGCAGTATTTT
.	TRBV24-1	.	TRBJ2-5	CATSGGYAGEGQETQYF	TGTGCCACCAGTGGGGGGTATGCAGGGGAAGGGCAAGAGACCCAGTACTTC
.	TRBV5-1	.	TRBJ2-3	CASSPLGGSTDTQYF	TGCGCCAGCAGCCCCCTAGGCGGTTCCACAGATACGCAGTATTTT
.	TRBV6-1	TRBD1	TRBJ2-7	CASSGSLGDRGLYEQYF	TGTGCCAGCAGTGGCTCACTCGGGGACAGGGGGCTCTACGAGCAGTACTTC
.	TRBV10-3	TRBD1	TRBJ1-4	CAISDPGQGNEKLFF	TGTGCCATCAGCGACCCGGGACAGGGGAATGAAAAACTGTTTTTT
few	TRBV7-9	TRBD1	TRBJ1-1	CASSTGTASAEAFF	TGTGCCAGCAGTACCGGGACAGCGAGTGCTGAAGCTTTCTTT
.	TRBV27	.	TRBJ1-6	CASSSWSPGSPLHF	TGTGCCAGCAGTTCCTGGAGTCCGGGGTCACCCCTCCACTTT
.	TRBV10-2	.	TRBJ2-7	CASSTSPTYEQYF	TGCGCCAGCAGCACTAGTCCCACCTACGAGCAGTACTTC
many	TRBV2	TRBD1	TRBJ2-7	CASRRQGTVYEQYF	TGTGCCAGCAGGCGACAGGGGACGGTCTACGAGCAGTACTTC
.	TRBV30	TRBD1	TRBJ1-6	CAWRGQPRVYNSPLHF	TGTGCCTGGAGGGGACAGCCCAGGGTCTATAATTCACCCCTCCACTTT
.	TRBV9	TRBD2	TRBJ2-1	CASSVGFSGSYNEQFF	TGTGCCAGCAGCGTAGGCTTTAGCGGGAGTTACAATGAGCAGTTCTTC
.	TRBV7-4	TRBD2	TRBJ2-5	CASSLSGRSWETQYF	TGTGCCAGCAGCCTTAGCGGGAGGAGCTGGGAGACCCAGTACTTC
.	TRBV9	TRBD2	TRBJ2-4	CASSPGTSRLAGVLAKNIQYF	TGTGCCAGCAGCCCTGGGACATCTCGACTAGCGGGAGTGTTAGCCAAAAACATTCAGTACTTC
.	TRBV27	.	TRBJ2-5	CASSLWTTQETQYF	TGTGCCAGCAGTTTGTGGACAACCCAAGAGACCCAGTACTTC
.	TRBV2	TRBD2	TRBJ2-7	CASRALAGGYEQYF	TGTGCCAGCAGGGCCCTAGCGGGAGGATACGAGCAGTACTTC
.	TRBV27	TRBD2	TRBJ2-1	CASSSSSGSSYNEQFF	TGTGCCAGCAGTTCCTCAAGCGGGAGCTCCTACAATGAGCAGTTCTTC
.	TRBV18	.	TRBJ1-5	CASSPQGIEPQHF	TGTGCCAGCTCACCCCAGGGTATTGAGCCCCAGCATTTT
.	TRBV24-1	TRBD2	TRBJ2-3	CATSDFGEGDTQYF	TGTGCCACCAGTGATTTCGGGGAGGGAGATACGCAGTATTTT
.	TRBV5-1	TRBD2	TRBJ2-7	CASRGLADYEQYF	TGCGCCAGCAGGGGACTAGCGGATTACGAGCAGTACTTC
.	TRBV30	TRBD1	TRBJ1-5	CAWSQGAAQHF	TGTGCCTGGAGCCAGGGGGCGGCCCAGCATTTT
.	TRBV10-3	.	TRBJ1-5	CAISSPPAGEPQHF	TGTGCCATCAGCTCCCCCCCGGCAGGGGAGCCCCAGCATTTT
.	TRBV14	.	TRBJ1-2	CASSQALGGLYGYTF	TGTGCCAGCAGCCAAGCACTCGGGGGTCTCTATGGCTACACCTTC
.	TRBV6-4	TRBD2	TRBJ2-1	CATDGLAPWEQFF	TGTGCCACCGACGGACTAGCTCCCTGGGAGCAGTTCTTC
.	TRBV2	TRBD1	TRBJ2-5	CASRAQTGGGETQYF	TGTGCCAGCAGAGCCCAGACAGGGGGCGGGGAGACCCAGTACTTC
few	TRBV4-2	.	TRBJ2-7	CASSHAHLASYEQYF	TGTGCCAGCAGCCATGCCCACCTAGCCTCCTACGAGCAGTACTTC
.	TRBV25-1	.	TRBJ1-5	CASSESEYSNQPQHF	TGTGCCAGCAGTGAATCCGAGTATAGCAATCAGCCCCAGCATTTT
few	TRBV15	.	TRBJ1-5	CATTNRGAGQPQHF	TGTGCCACCACTAATCGAGGGGCGGGACAGCCCCAGCATTTT
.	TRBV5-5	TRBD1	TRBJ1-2	CASSRFDRDINYGYTF	TGTGCCAGCAGCAGATTCGACAGGGATATCAACTATGGCTACACCTTC
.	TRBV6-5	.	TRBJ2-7	CASRDRREYEQYF	TGTGCCAGCAGGGACCGCCGGGAATACGAGCAGTACTTC
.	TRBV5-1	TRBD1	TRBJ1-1	CASSPPGQGTEAFF	TGCGCCAGCAGCCCTCCAGGACAGGGGACTGAAGCTTTCTTT